These 3 T cell receptor beta chains originate from one sample sequenced in a study of blood T cell repertoires in COVID-19. Some clones are missing from TCRdb's copy, which holds only in-frame ones; the method was immunoSEQ multiplex PCR. The profile covers fewer than 350,000 clones, with roughly 86% appearing a single time and roughly 8.5% taken by the ten largest. The material sequenced was peripheral blood. The receptors stem from a man aged 40-55 years with active or convalescent COVID-19.

CDR3 loop: CASKPGGLANEKLFF. The CDR3 region has the DNA TGTGCCAGTAAACCAGGGGGCTTAGCTAATGAAAAACTGTTTTTT. The chain recombines TRBV19 with TRBJ1-4, with TRBD1 matching over 8 bases. Germline-derived CDR1 and CDR2 are LNHDA and SQIVND (reference sequence). Unmatched junction bases numbered 7, after V lost 7 bases and J lost 3 bases. This CDR3 spans 15 amino acids.

This clone appeared a few times. The chain has TRBV10-1 and TRBJ2-3; no definite D call. V lost 6 bases to trimming and J lost 0 bases, with 4 bases between them. The CDR3 is made up of 12 amino acids. The germline gives CDR1 WNHNN, CDR2 SYGVQD (reference sequence). DNA for the CDR3: TGCGCCAGCAGCTTCAGCACAGATACGCAGTATTTT. Residues: CASSFSTDTQYF.

This chain uses TRBV7-9 with TRBJ1-5, with a weak D call TRBD1 (5 bases). There are 14 residues in the CDR3. Trimming removed 1 base from V and 8 bases from J, with 12 bases in between. Germline loops: CDR1 SEHNR, CDR2 FQNEAQ (reference sequence). As DNA, the CDR3 is TGTGCCAGCAGCTTAGTCGGGGGAAACAAGCCCCAGCATTTT. It is translated as CASSLVGGNKPQHF. Drawing the rest from reference TRBV7-9 and TRBJ1-5, the complete variable domain is DTGVSQNPRHKITKRGQNVTFRCDPISEHNRLYWYRQTLGQGPEFLTYFQNEAQLEKSRLLSDRFSAERPKGSFSTLEIQRTEQGDSAMYLCASSLVGGNKPQHFGDGTRLSIL.